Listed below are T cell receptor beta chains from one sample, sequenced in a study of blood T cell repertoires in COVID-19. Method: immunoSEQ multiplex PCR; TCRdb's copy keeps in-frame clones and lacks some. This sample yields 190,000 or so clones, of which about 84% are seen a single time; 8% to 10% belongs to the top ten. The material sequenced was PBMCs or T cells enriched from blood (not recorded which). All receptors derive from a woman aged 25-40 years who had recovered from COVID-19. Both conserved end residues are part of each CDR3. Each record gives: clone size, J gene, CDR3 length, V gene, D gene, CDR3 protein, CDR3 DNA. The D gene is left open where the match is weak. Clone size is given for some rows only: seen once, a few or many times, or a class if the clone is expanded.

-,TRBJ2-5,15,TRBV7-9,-,CASSLEPQGARTQYF,TGTGCCAGCAGCTTAGAGCCGCAAGGGGCGCGGACCCAGTACTTC
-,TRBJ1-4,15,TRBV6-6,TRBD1,CASRYPGTGQEKLFF,TGTGCCAGCAGATACCCCGGGACAGGCCAAGAAAAACTGTTTTTT
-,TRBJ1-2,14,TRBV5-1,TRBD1,CASSLGDRDYGYTF,TGCGCCAGCAGCTTGGGGGACAGGGACTATGGCTACACCTTC
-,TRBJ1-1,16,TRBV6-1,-,CASSEALQLLNTEAFF,TGTGCCAGCAGTGAAGCGCTACAGCTATTGAACACTGAAGCTTTCTTT
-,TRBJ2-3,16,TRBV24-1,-,CATSETPGTFPDTQYF,TGTGCCACCAGTGAAACCCCCGGGACATTTCCAGATACGCAGTATTTT
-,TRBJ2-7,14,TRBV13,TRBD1,CASSDRDSSYEQYF,TGTGCCAGCAGCGACCGGGACAGCTCCTACGAGCAGTACTTC
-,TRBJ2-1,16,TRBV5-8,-,CASSFSQGRRDNEQFF,TGTGCCAGCAGCTTTTCCCAGGGTAGACGGGACAATGAGCAGTTCTTC
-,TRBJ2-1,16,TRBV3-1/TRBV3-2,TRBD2,CASSRRTSGTHNEQFF,TGTGCCAGCAGCCGTAGGACTAGCGGGACCCACAATGAGCAGTTCTTC
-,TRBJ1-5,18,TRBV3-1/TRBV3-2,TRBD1,CASSQAPRTGTSNQPQHF,TGTGCCAGCAGCCAAGCCCCGCGGACAGGGACTAGCAATCAGCCCCAGCATTTT
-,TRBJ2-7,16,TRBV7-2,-,CASRALGGFRGYEQYF,TGTGCCAGCCGAGCTTTGGGGGGATTTCGCGGCTACGAGCAGTACTTC
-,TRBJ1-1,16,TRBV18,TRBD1,CASSPGQGGANTEAFF,TGTGCCAGCTCACCGGGACAGGGGGGGGCGAACACTGAAGCTTTCTTT
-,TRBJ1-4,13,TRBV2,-,CASSPQGGEKLFF,TGTGCCAGCAGTCCCCAGGGTGGTGAAAAACTGTTTTTT
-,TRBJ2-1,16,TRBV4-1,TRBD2,CASSQVPSGTYNEQFF,TGCGCCAGCAGCCAAGTCCCTAGCGGGACCTACAATGAGCAGTTCTTC
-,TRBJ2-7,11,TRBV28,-,CASSGLYEQYF,TGTGCCAGCAGTGGACTCTACGAGCAGTACTTC
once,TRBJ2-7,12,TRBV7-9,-,CASSYSPYEQYF,TGTGCCAGCAGCTACAGTCCGTACGAGCAGTACTTC
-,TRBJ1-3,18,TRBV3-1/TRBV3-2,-,CASSQDMHSSNSGNTIYF,TGTGCCAGCAGCCAAGATATGCACAGCTCTAACTCTGGAAACACCATATATTTT
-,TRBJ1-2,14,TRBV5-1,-,CASSLQGANYGYTF,TGCGCCAGCAGCTTACAGGGAGCTAACTATGGCTACACCTTC
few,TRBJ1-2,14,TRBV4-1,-,CASSQDPGTYGYTF,TGCGCCAGCAGCCAAGACCCGGGTACCTATGGCTACACCTTC
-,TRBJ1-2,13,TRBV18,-,CASSPPRGYGYTF,TGTGCCAGCTCACCACCGAGGGGGTATGGCTACACCTTC
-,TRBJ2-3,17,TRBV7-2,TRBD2,CASRTNKLAGVGDTQYF,TGTGCCAGCAGGACAAACAAACTAGCGGGAGTGGGAGATACGCAGTATTTT